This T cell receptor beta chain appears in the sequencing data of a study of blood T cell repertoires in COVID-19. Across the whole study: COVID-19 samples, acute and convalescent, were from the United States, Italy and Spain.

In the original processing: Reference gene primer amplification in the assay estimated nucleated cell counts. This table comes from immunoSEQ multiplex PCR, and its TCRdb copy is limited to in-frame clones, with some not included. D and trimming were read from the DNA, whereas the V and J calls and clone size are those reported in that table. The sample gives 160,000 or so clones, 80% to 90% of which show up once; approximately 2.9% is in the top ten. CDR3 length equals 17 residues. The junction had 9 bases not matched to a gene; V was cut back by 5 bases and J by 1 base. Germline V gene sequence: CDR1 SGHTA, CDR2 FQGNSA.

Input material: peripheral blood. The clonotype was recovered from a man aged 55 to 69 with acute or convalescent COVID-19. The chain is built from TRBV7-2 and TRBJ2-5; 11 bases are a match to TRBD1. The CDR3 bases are TGTGCCAGCAGCATCCGGACAGGGGGCCAACTCCAAGAGACCCAGTACTTC. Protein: CASSIRTGGQLQETQYF.